A selection of T cell receptor beta chains follows, all from one sample in a study of CD8 T cells in ankylosing spondylitis. TCRdb reprocessed the 5' RACE reads via MiXCR and lists one record per CDR3 protein. In the table there are 30,000 to 40,000 distinct CDR3 sequences, around a tenth of which are singletons. The sample comprised blood, either unsorted or a sorted T cell fraction (not recorded which). All receptors come from a male donor with ankylosing spondylitis or in good health (not recorded which). The CDR3 runs from the conserved cysteine through the conserved F or W.

v_call	j_call	cdr3_aa
TRBV2	TRBJ2-5	CASSGDRTKQETQYF
TRBV5-4	TRBJ2-7	CASSSRDTLYEQYF
TRBV5-1	TRBJ2-1	CASSSSGVEGRRAGEQFF
TRBV7-9	TRBJ2-7	CASSHTPGQGVHEQYF
TRBV5-1	TRBJ2-5	CASSVQGAGQETQYF
TRBV11-1	TRBJ1-1	CASSLEASGRTEAFF
TRBV23-1	TRBJ2-7	CASGTGQSFSYEQYF
TRBV6-1	TRBJ2-7	CASSQDRAKLFYEQYF
TRBV7-9	TRBJ2-7	CASSVDRGAYEQYF
TRBV5-4	TRBJ1-2	CASSRDRAAGYTF